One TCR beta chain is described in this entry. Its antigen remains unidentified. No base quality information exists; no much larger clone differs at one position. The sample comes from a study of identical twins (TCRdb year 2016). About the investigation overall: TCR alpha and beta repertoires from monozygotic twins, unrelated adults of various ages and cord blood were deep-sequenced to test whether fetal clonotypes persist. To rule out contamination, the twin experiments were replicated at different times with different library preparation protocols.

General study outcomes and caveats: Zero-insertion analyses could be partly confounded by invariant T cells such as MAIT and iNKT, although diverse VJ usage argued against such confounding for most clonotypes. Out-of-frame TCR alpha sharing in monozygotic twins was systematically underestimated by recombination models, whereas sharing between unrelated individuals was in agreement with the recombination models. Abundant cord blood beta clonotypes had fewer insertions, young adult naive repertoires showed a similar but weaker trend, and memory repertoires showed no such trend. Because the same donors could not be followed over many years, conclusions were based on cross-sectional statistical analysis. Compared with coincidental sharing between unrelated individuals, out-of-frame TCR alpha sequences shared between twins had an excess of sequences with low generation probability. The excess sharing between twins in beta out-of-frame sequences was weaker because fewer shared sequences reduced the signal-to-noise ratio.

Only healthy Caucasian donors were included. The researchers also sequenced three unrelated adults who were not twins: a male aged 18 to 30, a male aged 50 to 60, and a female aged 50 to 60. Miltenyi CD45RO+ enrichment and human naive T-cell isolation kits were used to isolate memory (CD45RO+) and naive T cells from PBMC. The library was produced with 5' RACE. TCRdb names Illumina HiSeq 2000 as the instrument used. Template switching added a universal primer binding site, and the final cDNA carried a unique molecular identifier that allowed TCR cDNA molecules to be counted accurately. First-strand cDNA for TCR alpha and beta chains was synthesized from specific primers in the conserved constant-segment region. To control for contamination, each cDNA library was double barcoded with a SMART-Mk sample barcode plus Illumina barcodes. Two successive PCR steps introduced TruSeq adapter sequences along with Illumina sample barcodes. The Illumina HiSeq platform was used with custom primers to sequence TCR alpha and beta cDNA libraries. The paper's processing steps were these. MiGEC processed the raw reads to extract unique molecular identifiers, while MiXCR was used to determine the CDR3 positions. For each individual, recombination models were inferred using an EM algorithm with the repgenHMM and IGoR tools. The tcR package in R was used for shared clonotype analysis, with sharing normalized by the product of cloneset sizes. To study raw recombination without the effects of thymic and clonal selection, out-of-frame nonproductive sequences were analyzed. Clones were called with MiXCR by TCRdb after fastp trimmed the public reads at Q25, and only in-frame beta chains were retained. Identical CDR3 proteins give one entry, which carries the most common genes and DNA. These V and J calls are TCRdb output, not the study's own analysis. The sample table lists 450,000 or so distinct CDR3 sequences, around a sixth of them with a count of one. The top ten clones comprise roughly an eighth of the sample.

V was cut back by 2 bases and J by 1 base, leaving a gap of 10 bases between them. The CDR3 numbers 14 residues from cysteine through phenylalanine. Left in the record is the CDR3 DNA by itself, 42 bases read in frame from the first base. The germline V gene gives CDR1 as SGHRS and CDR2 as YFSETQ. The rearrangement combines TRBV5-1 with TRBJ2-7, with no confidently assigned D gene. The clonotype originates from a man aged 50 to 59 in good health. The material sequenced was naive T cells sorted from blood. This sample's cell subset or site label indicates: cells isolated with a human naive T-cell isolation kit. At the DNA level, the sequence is TGCGCCAGCAGCTTTGCAGGATTTTCCTACGAGCAGTACTTC. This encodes CASSFAGFSYEQYF.